The 6 T cell receptor beta chains given below trace back to one sample, sequenced in a study of T cells after yellow fever vaccination (dated by TCRdb to about 2019). The intended sense of this specimen's treatment or condition label: live attenuated yellow fever vaccine strain. The library was made by 5' RACE. These reads were obtained on an Illumina HiSeq 2500. TCRdb reworked the public reads: Q25 trimming with fastp, MiXCR clone assembly, productive beta chains retained. Identical CDR3 protein sequences are pooled into one entry, listed with their most common genes and DNA. The table for this sample lists roughly 180,000 distinct CDR3 sequences; roughly 6.2% of them were counted only once. Less than 3.5% of the sample is taken by the ten largest. Source: CD4+ T cells sorted from PBMCs, taken on the day of the first yellow fever vaccination. Every receptor here comes from a man aged 18 to 30 who received the YFV17D yellow fever vaccine.

The V call is TRBV7-2, the J call TRBJ2-2; D is ambiguous. V lost 3 bases to trimming and J lost 4 bases, with 15 bases between them. Germline values: CDR1 SGHTA, CDR2 FQGNSA. This CDR3 is 16 amino acids long. CDR3 in amino acids: CASSFYNGPTTGELFF. The DNA of the CDR3 is TGTGCCAGCAGCTTCTATAACGGCCCGACCACCGGGGAGCTGTTTTTT.

This sequence joins TRBV20-1 and TRBJ2-5, with a weak D call TRBD1 (5 bases). V gave up 2 bases and J gave up 0 bases, with 16 bases separating them. Germline assignment: CDR1 DFQATT and CDR2 SNEGSKA (reference sequence). There are 16 residues in the CDR3. The CDR3: CSARLGYQGHQETQYF. In DNA, the CDR3 is TGCAGTGCTAGATTGGGATACCAGGGTCACCAAGAGACCCAGTACTTC.

The V gene is TRBV10-3, the J gene TRBJ1-5; 7 bases fit TRBD1. Trimming took 4 bases from V and 6 from J; bases not matched to a gene: 6. The CDR3 runs 14 residues. Per the germline V gene, CDR1 is ENHRY and CDR2 is SYGVKD. The CDR3 nucleotides are TGTGCCATCAGTGGAACAGGGGAAGTTCAGCCCCAGCATTTT. Translation: CAISGTGEVQPQHF.

The gene calls are TRBV5-1 and TRBJ1-1; the D gene is possibly TRBD1 (5 bases). From germline, CDR1 is SGHRS and CDR2 YFSETQ. The CDR3 consists of 15 residues. V lost 0 bases to trimming and J lost 1 base, with 10 bases between them. The CDR3 reads CASSLAIGANTEAFF. CDR3 coding DNA: TGCGCCAGCAGCTTGGCTATAGGGGCGAACACTGAAGCTTTCTTT.

This clonotype was detected ten times or more. The chain has TRBV5-1 and TRBJ1-2, with a weak D call TRBD1 (5 bases). Germline V gene lookup returns CDR1 SGHRS and CDR2 YFSETQ. The CDR3 is made up of 15 amino acids. V lost 0 bases, J lost 7 bases, and 16 bases lay in between. DNA for the CDR3: TGCGCCAGCAGCTTGGCCCCCCGGGACGGCCCTGGCTACACCTTC. This gives the protein CASSLAPRDGPGYTF.

This clonotype was counted between two and nine times. The genes are TRBV24-1 and TRBJ2-7; tentative D call: TRBD1 (5 bases). Germline V gene data show CDR1 as KGHDR and CDR2 as SFDVKD. The CDR3 contains 12 residues. Trimming removed 9 bases at V and 3 bases at J, with 11 bases between. CDR3 protein: CATDDRYYEQYF. DNA of the CDR3: TGTGCCACCGACGACAGATACTACGAGCAGTACTTC.